This TCR beta chain was found in a study of cytomegalovirus exposure and HLA in healthy donors. Germline V gives CDR1 MNHNS, CDR2 SASEGT. The CDR3 contains 19 residues. With 1 base clipped from V and 5 bases from J, the junction kept 16 bases outside the gene matches. As for this clone: As yet, its antigen is unknown.

All the people who gave samples were healthy bone marrow donors. Study-wide findings and caveats: When the data were analyzed later, several of the most significant clusters appeared to be linked to common viral pathogens.

The PCR ran on 60 Vbeta and 13 Jbeta primers. Measured with immunoSEQ multiplex PCR; TCRdb has only the in-frame clones, and not every one. In the table there are 68,000 or so clones, around 80% of which are singletons. This clonotype was sampled from a woman in her twenties or thirties in good health and CMV-seronegative. Sequencing used PBMCs. V is TRBV6-1 and J is TRBJ2-7, with 11 bases lining up with TRBD2. The CDR3 reads CASSEVGLAGTPGTHEQYF. Here the CDR3 DNA reads TGTGCCAGCAGTGAAGTTGGACTAGCGGGCACCCCGGGCACCCACGAGCAGTACTTC.